Listed below are T cell receptor beta chains from one sample, sequenced in a study of CD8 T cells in Susac syndrome. TCRdb called the immunoSEQ multiplex PCR reads again in MiXCR, with one record for every CDR3 protein. The table has some 180,000 distinct CDR3 sequences, about 95% seen once. The source material was CD4+ T cells from PBMCs. These receptors originate from a human donor in good health. CDR3s include the opening cysteine and the closing phenylalanine or tryptophan. A D gene is named only where the DNA matches it firmly. Not all rows give a size; the values are once, few, many and, for expanded clones, a class.

j_call v_call d_call clone_size cdr3_length cdr3_aa cdr3_nt
TRBJ1-1 TRBV30 . . 13 CAWSVLKNTEAFF TGTGCCTGGAGTGTACTCAAGAACACTGAAGCTTTCTTT
TRBJ2-7 TRBV11-1 . . 14 CASSKGAQYYEQYF TGTGCCAGCAGCAAAGGAGCACAGTACTACGAGCAGTACTTC
TRBJ1-5 TRBV20-1 . . 14 CSARRGEGNQPQHF TGCAGTGCTAGAAGGGGGGAAGGCAATCAGCCCCAGCATTTT
TRBJ2-7 TRBV27 . once 16 CASSTPGGRGSYEQYF TGTGCCAGCAGTACCCCCGGTGGCAGGGGCAGCTACGAGCAGTACTTC
TRBJ2-7 TRBV4-2 . once 13 CASSQVASYEQYF TGTGCCAGCAGCCAAGTTGCGTCCTACGAGCAGTACTTC
TRBJ2-1 TRBV11-1 . . 14 CASSPESQNAEQFF TGTGCCAGCAGCCCGGAGAGTCAGAACGCTGAGCAGTTCTTC
TRBJ2-2 TRBV29-1 . . 14 CSVMDIWVAGELFF TGCAGCGTGATGGACATTTGGGTAGCCGGGGAGCTGTTTTTT
TRBJ2-1 TRBV15 . . 14 CATSSLRGGNEQFF TGTGCCACCAGCAGTTTACGAGGGGGCAATGAGCAGTTCTTC
TRBJ2-7 TRBV12-3/TRBV12-4 TRBD1 once 17 CASSPAPGTGTTHEQYF TGTGCCAGCAGCCCGGCCCCCGGGACAGGGACAACCCACGAGCAGTACTTC
TRBJ1-2 TRBV13 . . 17 CASSLGAGGRGIYGYTF TGTGCCAGCAGCTTAGGGGCCGGGGGCAGGGGAATCTATGGCTACACCTTC
TRBJ1-1 TRBV6-5 . . 17 CASSYSGRGALGTEAFF TGTGCCAGCAGTTACTCGGGCCGGGGGGCATTGGGCACTGAAGCTTTCTTT
TRBJ2-5 TRBV6-6 TRBD2 . 16 CASSRGTFSRGETQYF TGTGCCAGCAGTCGGGGGACTTTTTCGCGGGGGGAGACCCAGTACTTC
TRBJ2-1 TRBV11-2 TRBD1 . 16 CASSLAGRDRVDEQFF TGTGCCAGCAGCTTAGCAGGCCGGGACAGGGTCGATGAGCAGTTCTTC
TRBJ2-1 TRBV20-1 TRBD2 . 16 CSASVLTSGRPNEQFF TGCAGTGCTAGTGTATTGACTAGCGGGAGACCCAATGAGCAGTTCTTC
TRBJ2-3 TRBV14 . . 13 CASSHVHTDTQYF TGTGCCAGCAGCCATGTACACACAGATACGCAGTATTTT
TRBJ2-2 TRBV5-1 . . 15 CASSLAQGSPGELFF TGCGCCAGCAGCTTGGCGCAGGGCAGCCCCGGGGAGCTGTTTTTT
TRBJ1-1 TRBV7-2 . . 12 CASSLAEGEAFF TGTGCCAGCAGCTTAGCTGAGGGAGAAGCTTTCTTT